This T cell receptor beta chain was found in a study of T cell responses to AZD1222 COVID-19 vaccine (dated by TCRdb to about 2021). Notes on the research overall: TCR sequencing was performed for roughly 240 trial participants, of whom 200 to 210 were given two doses of AZD1222 and approximately 25 were given two doses of MenACWY control vaccine. Trial participants were enrolled by age into subgroups of 18-55, 56-69 and 70-plus years, and around 150, 28 and 57 TCR-sequenced participants, respectively, were included in these subgroups.

Paper-wide results and their limitations: Nearly half of unique spike-specific TCRs reportedly recognized epitopes outside regions mutated in the B.1.351 and B.1.1.7 variants. After two AZD1222 doses, both the breadth and the depth of spike-specific TCRs were significantly higher than at day 0 and than in MenACWY recipients. Because no day 14 peak-response samples were available, the repertoires could be characterized only after the peak T cell response. Conclusions about previously exposed vaccinees are limited, since just six AZD1222 recipients were seropositive for SARS-CoV-2 at baseline. Participants were mostly white British and included more females than males, and it was suggested by the authors that clonal diversity may have been underestimated. In the small 56-69-year group, the increase in depth fell short of significance, most likely because of low power. CD4 TCRs associated with the vaccine covered the entire spike protein, and the dominant responses were in regions 160-218 and 743-854.

In the paper's terms, the time point label means: about 28 days (+/-7) after the second vaccine dose. AZD1222 recipients whose second dose came at about 4 weeks and those whose second dose came at about 12 weeks were combined into one group, since spike-specific TCR depth and breadth did not differ between the two schedules. Vaccinee samples were obtained from the UK trials COV001 and COV002, which included a single-blind randomized controlled phase 2/3 trial of AZD1222 (ChAdOx1 nCoV-19) in healthy adults. For TCRbeta chain sequencing, PBMC samples from trial participants were taken at day 0 and at day 28 after the second dose. The CDR3 regions of human TCRbeta chains were subjected to immunosequencing. For the original study's pipeline: TCRs in the repertoires were matched against a reference library of SARS-CoV-2-specific TCRs that had been generated with the MIRA antigen-specificity platform. Breadth meant the fraction of unique TCRs that were SARS-CoV-2-associated, whereas depth meant the fraction of total T cells that were SARS-CoV-2-associated. Using the MIRA data, every spike-specific TCR was mapped to the spike region that the TCR reacted to and assigned to either a CD4 or a CD8 class. Log10-transformed breadth and depth values were compared by one-way ANOVA with Sidak's multiple comparisons tests. The immuneACCESS repertoire file appears here via TCRdb, limited to in-frame rearrangements. These files lack a portion of the clones; in checked studies, under half of the deficit traces to unresolved V genes, and the cause of the others is not known. Clone size and V and J calls were adopted from that table, with D and trimming inferred from the DNA. Here the sample has 90,000 to 120,000 clones; around 90% occur a single time. Around 5.9% of the sample goes to the ten largest clones.

A note on this clone: Its antigen target is currently unknown. Base qualities are missing; no much larger clone stands one base away.

CDR1 and CDR2 are drawn from the germline V gene: MGHRA, YSYEKL. The CDR3 contains 14 residues, cysteine and phenylalanine counted. Only the CDR3 DNA stays, 42 bases, in frame from base 1. V is cut back by 4 bases and J by 9 bases, with 5 bases in the junction unmatched. Sequencing used peripheral blood, obtained 28 days after the second AZD1222 dose. This TCR was recovered from an adult who received the AZD1222 COVID-19 vaccine. The chain joins TRBV4-1 to TRBJ2-3; TRBD2 aligns with 12 central bases. The CDR3 corresponds to CASSPSGGASTQYF. In nucleotide form, the sequence is TGCGCCAGCAGCCCTAGCGGGGGGGCTTCCACGCAGTATTTT.